A single sample is the source of the 32 T cell receptor beta chains below, sequenced in a study of blood T cell repertoires in COVID-19. TCRdb's table, derived via immunoSEQ multiplex PCR, lists solely in-frame clones and lacks some. The sample shows a few hundred thousand clones, around 87% of them seen only once. Sequenced sample: PBMCs or T cells enriched from blood (not recorded which). All receptors come from a man aged 18 to 30 who had recovered from COVID-19.

The gene calls are TRBV7-3 and TRBJ2-3; 7 nucleotides align to TRBD2. Losses at the gene ends were 8 bases for V and 5 bases for J; bases not matched to a gene: 19. The CDR3 totals 17 residues. CDR1 and CDR2 from the germline V gene are SGHTA and FQGTGA. In DNA, the CDR3 is TGTGCCAGCCGCCGGCGGGGCGGGATCCCGGGGGGAGATACGCAGTATTTT. Amino acid sequence: CASRRRGGIPGGDTQYF.

This clone is a singleton in its sample. The chain combines TRBV2 with TRBJ2-3; tentatively, D is TRBD2 (7 bases). Per germline, CDR1 SNHLY and CDR2 FYNNEI. The CDR3 spans 16 residues. The V end lost 8 bases, the J end lost 5 bases, and 23 bases lay between the germline ends. The CDR3 coding sequence is TGTGCCAGCTCGCGAGGAGGGGGGGGTCGGCAAGATACGCAGTATTTT. Translated, it gives CASSRGGGGRQDTQYF.

This clone occurred once. This chain links TRBV5-1 with TRBJ2-3; 9 nucleotides match TRBD2. CDR1 SGHRS and CDR2 YFSETQ come from the germline V gene. This CDR3 contains 16 residues. V dropped 6 bases and J dropped 6; count of bases not matched to a gene: 14. The CDR3 DNA sequence: TGCGCCAGCAATGAGATAGCGGGGGCTCAAGGGGATACGCAGTATTTT. Amino acid sequence: CASNEIAGAQGDTQYF.

The rearrangement links TRBV28 to TRBJ1-5, with unresolved D. The CDR3 sequence is 14 residues long. CDR1 is MDHEN and CDR2 is SYDVKM in the germline V gene. V lost 5 bases to trimming and J lost 4 bases, with 12 bases between them. CDR3 coding DNA: TGTGCCAGCAGTCTGGGAGTAGGGAATCAGCCCCAGCATTTT. Amino acids: CASSLGVGNQPQHF.

This chain uses TRBV4-1 with TRBJ1-2, with 8 positions matching TRBD1. The J segment lost 4 bases and the V segment lost 0 bases, leaving 10 bases of the junction unmatched. The CDR3 is 17 residues long. Looked up from germline, CDR1 is MGHRA and CDR2 is YSYEKL. This CDR3 reads CASSQDSRAGGRYGYTF. DNA of the CDR3: TGCGCCAGCAGCCAAGATAGTCGGGCAGGGGGCCGCTATGGCTACACCTTC.

The CDR3 here is CASTRQGFSGANVLTF. As DNA, the CDR3 is TGCGCCAGCACCCGACAGGGTTTCTCTGGGGCCAACGTCCTGACTTTC. This chain uses TRBV5-1 with TRBJ2-6, with TRBD1 matching over 7 bases. The CDR3 has 16 amino acids. V lost 6 bases to trimming and J lost 0 bases; unmatched junction nucleotides: 6. Germline lookup yields CDR1 SGHRS and CDR2 YFSETQ.

The V and J genes are TRBV11-2 and TRBJ2-7, with D perhaps TRBD1 (6 bases). The CDR3 sequence is 13 residues long. CDR1 and CDR2 (germline): SGHAT, FQNNGV. V lost 4 bases and J 6 bases, leaving 13 bases between the germline ends. The CDR3 DNA follows: TGTGCCAGCAGCTCTTACAGGGCCAGCGAGCAGTACTTC. It specifies CASSSYRASEQYF. Full variable domain (missing parts from reference TRBV11-2 and TRBJ2-7): EAGVAQSPRYKIIEKRQSVAFWCNPISGHATLYWYQQILGQGPKLLIQFQNNGVVDDSQLPKDRFSAERLKGVDSTLKIQPAKLEDSAVYLCASSSYRASEQYFGPGTRLTVT.

This sequence joins TRBV2 and TRBJ1-4; 9 bases fit TRBD1. This CDR3 has 14 amino acids. Germline loops: CDR1 SNHLY, CDR2 FYNNEI. Trimming took 3 bases from V and 8 from J; bases not matched to a gene: 4. The CDR3, as DNA: TGTGCCAGCAGTGAGGGGACAGGGAGCGAAAAACTGTTTTTT. Amino acids: CASSEGTGSEKLFF. The complete variable domain, with remaining parts taken from reference TRBV2 and TRBJ1-4, reads EPEVTQTPSHQVTQMGQEVILRCVPISNHLYFYWYRQILGQKVEFLVSFYNNEISEKSEIFDDQFSVERPDGSNFTLKIRSTKLEDSAMYFCASSEGTGSEKLFFGSGTQLSVL.

The chain has TRBV5-8 and TRBJ1-2; 9 nucleotides line up with TRBD1. V lost 0 bases, J lost 8 bases, and 8 bases stayed unmatched. Germline V gene lookup returns CDR1 SGHTS and CDR2 YDEGEE. The CDR3 is 15 amino acids. The DNA for the CDR3 is TGTGCCAGCAGCTTGGCCGGGACAGGGACGGAGGGCTACACCTTC. It is translated as CASSLAGTGTEGYTF.

This clone was detected once. This chain links TRBV9 with TRBJ2-1; TRBD2 matches at 11 bases. Per the germline V gene, CDR1 is SGDLS and CDR2 is YYNGEE. The CDR3 has 15 amino acids. The V segment lost 5 bases and the J segment 7 bases; nucleotides outside the gene matches: 8. This CDR3 is CASSGTSGGGNEQFF. In DNA form, the CDR3 reads TGTGCCAGCAGTGGGACTAGCGGAGGGGGAAATGAGCAGTTCTTC.

The CDR3 region has the DNA TGCGCCAGCAGCCAAGGAGGAGGGAAAGGGAACTATGGCTACACCTTC. Translated: CASSQGGGKGNYGYTF. This chain connects TRBV4-1 to TRBJ1-2; no definite D call. Trimming shortened V by 1 base and J by 2 bases, and 14 bases separated the two germline ends. CDR3 length: 16 amino acids. The V gene's germline CDR1 is MGHRA and CDR2 YSYEKL.

The chain uses TRBV7-8 and TRBJ2-2; the match to TRBD2 covers 9 bases. CDR1 and CDR2 (germline): SGHVS, FQNEAQ. V shed 2 bases, J shed 5 bases, and the junction held 6 bases outside the gene matches. The CDR3 is 16 residues long. In DNA, the CDR3 is TGTGCCAGCAGCTTAACCCCTAGCGGGGTGACCGGGGAGCTGTTTTTT. Its protein is CASSLTPSGVTGELFF.

This clone was recorded a few times. This rearrangement joins TRBV13 to TRBJ1-1; D gene ambiguous. Per the germline V gene, CDR1 is PRHDT and CDR2 is FYEKMQ (reference sequence). Trimming shortened V by 5 bases and J by 3 bases, and 16 bases separated the two germline ends. The CDR3 has 15 residues. The CDR3 spells CASSIKTWSDTEAFF. CDR3 bases: TGTGCCAGCAGCATTAAGACATGGTCTGACACTGAAGCTTTCTTT.

A note on this clone: This CDR3 is also generated by other DNA sequences in the sample. The genes are TRBV28 and TRBJ1-5; TRBD1 matches at 10 bases. Germline trimming cut 6 bases from V and 4 bases from J; bases unmatched to any gene: 6. The CDR3 length is 15 residues. The germline V gene encodes CDR1 MDHEN and CDR2 SYDVKM. CDR3 amino acids: CASSTGQGGNQPQHF. The CDR3 DNA sequence: TGTGCCAGCAGCACCGGACAGGGGGGTAATCAGCCCCAGCATTTT.

The J gene is TRBJ1-1, the V gene TRBV7-2; the match to TRBD1 covers 9 bases. This CDR3 spans 14 amino acids. In germline, CDR1 is SGHTA, CDR2 FQGNSA. With V trimmed by 5 bases and J by 4 bases, 5 bases remained unmatched. CDR3 loop: CASSPRQGGTEAFF. Written as DNA, the CDR3 is TGTGCCAGCAGCCCGCGACAGGGGGGCACTGAAGCTTTCTTT.

The chain carries TRBV19 and TRBJ1-2; 9 nucleotides match TRBD1. The germline gives CDR1 LNHDA, CDR2 SQIVND (reference sequence). The V gene end was trimmed by 4 bases and the J gene end by 4 bases; junction bases not matched to a gene: 4. The CDR3 is 14 amino acids. CDR3 DNA: TGTGCCAGTAGTACCCAGGGACAGGGCTATGGCTACACCTTC. Its protein is CASSTQGQGYGYTF.

The V gene is TRBV28, the J gene TRBJ2-1; possibly TRBD1 for D (6 bases). In germline, CDR1 is MDHEN, CDR2 SYDVKM. The V and J ends lost 6 bases and 10 bases respectively, with 13 bases between them. The CDR3 is made up of 12 amino acids. The CDR3 DNA reads as TGTGCCAGCAGCCCGGCAGGGGACGAGCAGTTCTTC. It translates to CASSPAGDEQFF.

The V call is TRBV10-1, the J call TRBJ2-2; tentative D call: TRBD1 (5 bases). The CDR3 is 16 residues long. Germline CDR1 is WNHNN and CDR2 is SYGVQD (reference sequence). V dropped 4 bases and J dropped 4 bases, with 16 bases sitting between them. CDR3 region: CASSVSRVAGTGELFF. CDR3 DNA: TGCGCCAGCAGTGTGAGCAGGGTCGCCGGCACCGGGGAGCTGTTTTTT.

CDR3 DNA: TGTGCCACCAGCCAGGACAGTCAAGCTTTCTTT. Its translation: CATSQDSQAFF. This chain uses TRBV24-1 with TRBJ1-1; maybe TRBD1 (6 bases). The CDR3 has 11 amino acids. Germline CDR1 reads KGHDR; CDR2 reads SFDVKD. V lost 7 bases, J lost 9 bases, and 11 bases lay in between.

The chain couples TRBV6-5 to TRBJ1-3; 10 nucleotides agree with TRBD1. V shed 6 bases and J 1 base; nucleotides not matched to a gene: 3. CDR3 length: 15 amino acids. CDR1 and CDR2 from the germline V gene are MNHEY and SVGAGI. The CDR3 is CASRRQGASGNTIYF. In DNA form, the CDR3 reads TGTGCCAGCAGAAGACAGGGGGCTTCTGGAAACACCATATATTTT.

The rearrangement joins TRBV25-1 to TRBJ2-7; D is unresolved. The CDR3 spans 12 residues. Germline assignment: CDR1 MGHDK and CDR2 SYGVNS. V shed 2 bases and J shed 3 bases, with 5 bases lying between them. The CDR3 here is CASSEPFYEQYF. CDR3 nucleotides: TGTGCCAGCAGTGAACCTTTCTACGAGCAGTACTTC.

The CDR3 spells CASSPGLGRAYNEQFF. For the CDR3, the DNA is TGTGCCAGCAGCCCCGGTTTGGGGAGGGCTTACAATGAGCAGTTCTTC. The chain uses TRBV6-2 or TRBV6-3 and TRBJ2-1, with 7 bases lining up with TRBD2. Germline loops: CDR1 MNHEY, CDR2 SVGEGT. CDR3 length equals 16 residues. After removal of 6 bases from V and 4 bases from J, the junction contained 12 bases not matched to a gene.

The chain combines TRBV24-1 with TRBJ2-7; 8 bases are shared with TRBD1. The CDR3 covers 13 residues. Trimming removed 2 bases from V and 12 bases from J; junction bases left unmatched: 8. Per the germline V gene, CDR1 is KGHDR and CDR2 is SFDVKD. The CDR3 DNA is TGTGCCACCAGTGATTCTGTTGACAGGGGATTGTACTTC. It codes for CATSDSVDRGLYF.

CDR3 sequence: CASSFRVSNQPQHF. The CDR3, as DNA: TGTGCCAGCAGCTTCCGGGTAAGCAATCAGCCCCAGCATTTT. The chain carries TRBV7-2 and TRBJ1-5, with unresolved D. The CDR3 spans 14 residues. V was trimmed by 3 bases and J by 1 base, leaving 7 bases between them. CDR1 is SGHTA and CDR2 is FQGNSA in the germline V gene.

The V gene is TRBV18, the J gene TRBJ2-3; unclear D gene. Per germline, CDR1 KGHSH and CDR2 LQKENI. V was pared by 3 bases and J by 4 bases, with 8 bases between. The length of the CDR3 is 13 residues. The CDR3 region has the DNA TGTGCCAGCTCACCCTCGGGTGCAGATACGCAGTATTTT. Residues: CASSPSGADTQYF. The full variable domain, its missing parts supplied by reference TRBV18 and TRBJ2-3, is NAGVMQNPRHLVRRRGQEARLRCSPMKGHSHVYWYRQLPEEGLKFMVYLQKENIIDESGMPKERFSAEFPKEGPSILRIQQVVRGDSAAYFCASSPSGADTQYFGPGTRLTVL.

This clone was observed a handful of times. J is TRBJ2-7 and V is TRBV5-1; 9 bases fit TRBD1. V dropped 3 bases and J dropped 0; count of bases not matched to a gene: 13. This CDR3 contains 18 residues. The V gene's germline CDR1 is SGHRS and CDR2 YFSETQ. In DNA, the CDR3 is TGCGCCAGCAGCTCGAACCTCATGACAGGGGGTAGCTCCTACGAGCAGTACTTC. Amino acids: CASSSNLMTGGSSYEQYF.

The chain has TRBV13 and TRBJ2-1; TRBD1 is a possible D gene (6 bases). The ends were cut back, 1 base at V and 0 bases at J, with 10 bases in the middle. This CDR3 comprises 16 residues. Germline CDR1 PRHDT, CDR2 FYEKMQ (reference sequence). The CDR3 protein is CASSLAGTFSYNEQFF. CDR3 in DNA: TGTGCCAGCAGCTTAGCCGGGACATTCTCCTACAATGAGCAGTTCTTC.

This sequence joins TRBV30 and TRBJ1-1, with 7 positions matching TRBD1. Losses at the gene ends were 1 base for V and 4 bases for J; bases not matched to a gene: 3. Germline V gene sequence: CDR1 GTSNPN, CDR2 SVGIG (reference sequence). CDR3 length: 13 amino acids. DNA for the CDR3: TGTGCCTGGAGTGGACAGGGAATCACTGAAGCTTTCTTT. Amino acids: CAWSGQGITEAFF.

V is TRBV5-6 and J is TRBJ1-2; 7 bases line up with TRBD1. This CDR3 has 15 amino acids. Germline values: CDR1 SGHDT, CDR2 YYEEEE. The V segment lost 5 bases and the J segment 0 bases; nucleotides outside the gene matches: 7. The CDR3 DNA reads TGTGCCAGCAGTCACGCCGGGACAGCTAACTATGGCTACACCTTC. It yields the protein CASSHAGTANYGYTF. Full variable domain (remainder filled in from reference TRBV5-6 and TRBJ1-2): DAGVTQSPTHLIKTRGQQVTLRCSPKSGHDTVSWYQQALGQGPQFIFQYYEEEERQRGNFPDRFSGHQFPNYSSELNVNALLLGDSALYLCASSHAGTANYGYTFGSGTRLTVV.

The chain recombines TRBV5-1 with TRBJ1-4; D possibly corresponds to TRBD1 (5 bases). The CDR3 loop spans 16 amino acids. The germline V gene encodes CDR1 SGHRS and CDR2 YFSETQ. V shed 0 bases and J shed 8 bases, with 17 bases lying between them. The CDR3 loop is CASSLERGSEYEKLFF. In DNA form, the CDR3 reads TGCGCCAGCAGCTTGGAAAGGGGTTCAGAGTACGAAAAACTGTTTTTT.

The chain has TRBV2 and TRBJ2-5, with 7 nucleotides matching TRBD2. Germline lookup yields CDR1 SNHLY and CDR2 FYNNEI. Trimming took 4 bases from V and 5 from J; bases not matched to a gene: 13. This CDR3 region has 16 residues. The CDR3 spells CASSAEAGVVLETQYF. The CDR3 DNA sequence: TGTGCCAGCAGTGCCGAGGCGGGAGTAGTGCTGGAGACCCAGTACTTC.

This clone has a single count. The chain has TRBV19 and TRBJ1-5, with 10 bases identical to TRBD1. CDR1 and CDR2 from the germline V gene are LNHDA and SQIVND (reference sequence). Losses at the gene ends were 8 bases for V and 6 bases for J; bases not matched to a gene: 10. The CDR3 contains 15 residues. The CDR3 region is CASQRGTGVGQPQHF. The CDR3 DNA sequence: TGTGCCAGTCAGAGGGGGACAGGGGTCGGTCAGCCCCAGCATTTT.